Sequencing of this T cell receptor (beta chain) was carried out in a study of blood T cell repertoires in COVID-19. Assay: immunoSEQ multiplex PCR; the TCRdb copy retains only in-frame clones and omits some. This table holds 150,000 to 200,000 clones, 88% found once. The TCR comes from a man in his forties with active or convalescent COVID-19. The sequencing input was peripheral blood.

The CDR3 protein is CAISVTSGKEGEQFF. The CDR3 DNA is TGTGCCATCAGCGTGACTAGCGGGAAGGAGGGTGAGCAGTTCTTC. The chain carries TRBV10-3 and TRBJ2-1; 11 bases match TRBD2. Germline CDR1 ENHRY, CDR2 SYGVKD. The V and J ends lost 6 bases and 9 bases, in that order; junction bases with no gene match: 10. There are 15 residues in the CDR3.